Below are 22 T cell receptor beta chains sequenced from a single sample in a study of PD-1 blockade in classical Hodgkin lymphoma. Time point specified: cycle 4 day 1 (C4D1), after 5 to 7 weeks of nivolumab. Every patient experienced relapse after autologous stem cell transplantation, and brentuximab vedotin exposure varied. The table came from immunoSEQ multiplex PCR; TCRdb's copy has only in-frame clones and leaves some out. The sample has fewer than 95,000 clones, approximately 83% seen once; the top ten hold about 17%. Specimen: peripheral blood mononuclear cells (PBMCs), collected before the fourth cycle of nivolumab. These receptor sequences come from a human donor with classical Hodgkin lymphoma.

This clone was counted once. The chain is built from TRBV19 and TRBJ2-3, with D perhaps matching TRBD1 (6 bases). The CDR3 spans 14 residues. Germline loops: CDR1 LNHDA, CDR2 SQIVND (reference sequence). V was shortened by 3 bases and J by 4 bases, with 11 bases between the two germline ends. Here the CDR3 DNA reads TGTGCCAGTAGTATTTCCAGGGGTGCAGATACGCAGTATTTT. It codes for CASSISRGADTQYF.

The CDR3 is CASSLEGPHYEQYF. The CDR3 region has the DNA TGCGCCAGCAGCTTAGAGGGACCTCACTACGAGCAGTACTTC. The chain employs TRBV5-1 and TRBJ2-7, with D possibly being TRBD1 or TRBD2 (5 bases each). The CDR3 loop spans 14 amino acids. CDR1 is SGHRS, CDR2 YFSETQ, per germline. V gave up 2 bases and J gave up 3 bases, with 12 bases separating them.

The rearrangement uses TRBV4-1 and TRBJ2-3, with 12 bases aligning to TRBD2. V dropped 4 bases and J dropped 2; count of bases not matched to a gene: 7. The germline V gene encodes CDR1 MGHRA and CDR2 YSYEKL. The CDR3 runs 17 residues. The CDR3 DNA sequence: TGCGCCAGCAGCCGGCTAGCGGGAGGGCCCCCCACAGATACGCAGTATTTT. It yields the protein CASSRLAGGPPTDTQYF.

V and J are TRBV5-5 and TRBJ1-2; tentative D call: TRBD1 (5 bases). V shed 4 bases and J shed 6 bases, with 10 bases lying between them. CDR3 length: 12 amino acids. Germline V CDR1 and CDR2: SGHKS, YYEKEE (reference sequence). CDR3 bases: TGTGCCAGCAGCCCCGTAGGGGATGGCTACACCTTC. Amino acids: CASSPVGDGYTF.

This clone was detected many times. V is TRBV29-1 and J is TRBJ1-1, with 8 bases matching TRBD1. Germline CDR1 SQVTM, CDR2 ANQGSEA. V trimming: 7 bases; J trimming: 4 bases; junction bases outside the gene matches: 8. The CDR3 contains 13 residues. CDR3 region: CSAGQGESTEAFF. Written as DNA, the CDR3 is TGCAGCGCTGGACAGGGTGAGAGCACTGAAGCTTTCTTT.

The rearrangement links TRBV2 to TRBJ1-5; D perhaps matches TRBD1 (6 bases). Germline assignment: CDR1 SNHLY and CDR2 FYNNEI. V was pared by 8 bases and J by 3 bases, with 11 bases between. CDR3 size: 13 residues. CDR3 loop: CASGGRPNQPQHF. The DNA of the CDR3 is TGTGCCAGCGGGGGGCGACCCAATCAGCCCCAGCATTTT.

This chain uses TRBV13 with TRBJ2-7; TRBD1 agrees at 7 bases. The CDR3 has 14 residues. Germline V gives CDR1 PRHDT, CDR2 FYEKMQ (reference sequence). V was clipped by 5 bases and J by 6 bases; unmatched bases: 10. The chain's CDR3 is CASSIGTALSEQYF. The CDR3 region has the DNA TGTGCCAGCAGCATCGGGACAGCCCTTTCCGAGCAGTACTTC. Combining the CDR3 with reference TRBV13 and TRBJ2-7 gives the whole variable domain AAGVIQSPRHLIKEKRETATLKCYPIPRHDTVYWYQQGPGQDPQFLISFYEKMQSDKGSIPDRFSAQQFSDYHSELNMSSLELGDSALYFCASSIGTALSEQYFGPGTRLTVT.

The V call is TRBV5-1, the J call TRBJ2-7; 11 bases line up with TRBD1. Germline CDR1 SGHRS, CDR2 YFSETQ. The V gene end was trimmed by 4 bases and the J gene end by 0 bases; junction bases not matched to a gene: 3. The CDR3 extends over 15 amino acids. For the CDR3, the DNA is TGCGCCAGCAGCCCCGGGACAGGGGGCTCCTACGAGCAGTACTTC. Translated: CASSPGTGGSYEQYF.

This chain uses TRBV7-2 with TRBJ2-5; D might be TRBD1 (5 bases). This CDR3 is 14 amino acids long. The V end was cut by 2 bases, the J end by 3 bases, with 10 bases between. CDR1 and CDR2 (germline): SGHTA, FQGNSA. CDR3 sequence: CASSLWGRKETQYF. The DNA for the CDR3 is TGTGCCAGCAGCTTATGGGGCAGAAAAGAGACCCAGTACTTC. Full variable domain (missing parts from reference TRBV7-2 and TRBJ2-5): GAGVSQSPSNKVTEKGKDVELRCDPISGHTALYWYRQSLGQGLEFLIYFQGNSAPDKSGLPSDRFSAERTGGSVSTLTIQRTQQEDSAVYLCASSLWGRKETQYFGPGTRLLVL.

This clone was observed a handful of times. V is TRBV7-2 and J is TRBJ1-1, with unresolved D. CDR3 length equals 14 residues. With 9 bases removed from V and 0 bases from J, the gap between germline ends came to 14 bases. The V gene's germline CDR1 is SGHTA and CDR2 FQGNSA. CDR3 sequence: CASIRDNMNTEAFF. In DNA, the CDR3 is TGTGCCAGTATACGAGATAACATGAACACTGAAGCTTTCTTT.

The chain uses TRBV30 and TRBJ1-1; D call uncertain. V was cut by 2 bases and J by 5 bases, with 9 bases left in between. Per the germline V gene, CDR1 is GTSNPN and CDR2 is SVGIG (reference sequence). This CDR3 is built from 12 residues. CDR3 DNA: TGTGCCTGGAGTCCCCGGAGGACTGAAGCTTTCTTT. Translating gives CAWSPRRTEAFF.

V usage is TRBV4-2 and J usage is TRBJ2-5; D ambiguous. V lost 1 base, J lost 5 bases, and 5 bases lay in between. The CDR3 runs to 12 residues. Germline CDR1 reads LGHNA; CDR2 reads YNFKEQ. CDR3 in DNA: TGTGCCAGCAGCCAAGGGCTTGAGACCCAGTACTTC. Translated: CASSQGLETQYF.

This clone was detected only a few times. The chain has TRBV5-5 and TRBJ1-2, with TRBD1 matching over 7 bases. V lost 4 bases and J lost 3; bases outside the gene matches: 9. The germline CDR1 and CDR2 sequences are SGHKS and YYEKEE (reference sequence). There are 15 residues in the CDR3. CDR3 in DNA: TGTGCCAGCAGCCTCGGGACAGTGAGTTACTATGGCTACACCTTC. Amino acids: CASSLGTVSYYGYTF.

The J gene is TRBJ2-7, the V gene TRBV6-6, with D possibly matching TRBD2 (5 bases). V was pared by 2 bases and J by 3 bases, with 5 bases between. The V gene's germline CDR1 is MNHNY and CDR2 SVGAGI (reference sequence). The CDR3 has 12 residues. CDR3 sequence: CASSYEGYEQYF. CDR3 in DNA: TGTGCCAGCAGTTACGAGGGCTACGAGCAGTACTTC.

This clone occurred once. The chain is built from TRBV7-2 and TRBJ2-1; TRBD1 aligns across 9 bases. V dropped 1 base and J dropped 7; count of bases not matched to a gene: 5. The CDR3 is made up of 15 amino acids. CDR1 is SGHTA and CDR2 is FQGNSA in the germline V gene. The CDR3 DNA follows: TGTGCCAGCAGCTTAGGGGGGACAGGGATAAATGAGCAGTTCTTC. Translation: CASSLGGTGINEQFF.

The J gene is TRBJ2-7, the V gene TRBV28; D not certain. The V end was cut by 3 bases, the J end by 2 bases, with 5 bases between. The CDR3 runs 12 residues. Germline V CDR1 and CDR2: MDHEN, SYDVKM. The CDR3 is CASSLGTYEQYF. In DNA, the CDR3 is TGTGCCAGCAGTTTGGGCACCTACGAGCAGTACTTC.

The rearrangement joins TRBV27 to TRBJ2-1; possible D gene TRBD1, 5 bases. The CDR3 runs 14 residues. Per the germline V gene, CDR1 is MNHEY and CDR2 is SMNVEV (reference sequence). The germline V and J ends were trimmed by 6 bases and 3 bases, with 12 bases remaining between them. The chain's CDR3 is CASRTPDSYNEQFF. CDR3 sequence (DNA): TGTGCCAGCAGGACCCCCGACAGCTACAATGAGCAGTTCTTC.

The rearrangement joins TRBV28 to TRBJ2-7; TRBD1 agrees at 7 bases. CDR1 MDHEN and CDR2 SYDVKM come from the germline V gene. The J segment lost 7 bases and the V segment lost 3 bases, leaving 3 bases of the junction unmatched. The CDR3 totals 12 residues. This chain's CDR3 is CASSLDRREQYF. CDR3 coding DNA: TGTGCCAGCAGTTTGGACAGGAGGGAGCAGTACTTC. Variable domain in full (rest from reference TRBV28 and TRBJ2-7): DVKVTQSSRYLVKRTGEKVFLECVQDMDHENMFWYRQDPGLGLRLIYFSYDVKMKEKGDIPEGYSVSREKKERFSLILESASTNQTSMYLCASSLDRREQYFGPGTRLTVT.

The V gene is TRBV2, the J gene TRBJ1-2, with D maybe TRBD1 (5 bases). Germline assignment: CDR1 SNHLY and CDR2 FYNNEI. V lost 7 bases and J 7 bases, leaving 13 bases between the germline ends. This CDR3 region has 12 residues. Here the CDR3 reads CASIRARGGYTF. DNA for the CDR3: TGTGCCAGCATCAGGGCCCGGGGTGGCTACACCTTC. Drawing the rest from reference TRBV2 and TRBJ1-2, the complete variable domain is EPEVTQTPSHQVTQMGQEVILRCVPISNHLYFYWYRQILGQKVEFLVSFYNNEISEKSEIFDDQFSVERPDGSNFTLKIRSTKLEDSAMYFCASIRARGGYTFGSGTRLTVV.

The chain joins TRBV7-3 to TRBJ2-1; no firm D call. The germline V gene has CDR1 SGHTA and CDR2 FQGTGA. V was clipped by 6 bases and J by 2 bases, with 11 bases between them. CDR3 length: 14 amino acids. CDR3 sequence reads: CASSSSGPYNEQFF. In DNA form, the CDR3 reads TGTGCCAGCAGTAGTAGTGGTCCCTACAATGAGCAGTTCTTC.

This rearrangement joins TRBV30 to TRBJ1-1; the match to TRBD1 covers 7 bases. This CDR3 contains 14 residues. Germline V gene sequence: CDR1 GTSNPN, CDR2 SVGIG (reference sequence). J lost 0 bases, V lost 5 bases, and 6 bases had no gene match. CDR3 in amino acids: CAWGQVTMNTEAFF. The CDR3 DNA reads TGTGCCTGGGGACAGGTGACCATGAACACTGAAGCTTTCTTT.

The chain carries TRBV29-1 and TRBJ1-1; no definite D call. The V gene lost 2 bases and the J gene lost 0 bases, with 7 bases spanning the gap. Germline V gene lookup returns CDR1 SQVTM and CDR2 ANQGSEA. This CDR3 contains 13 residues. CDR3 in amino acids: CSVEQGMNTEAFF. The CDR3 DNA sequence: TGCAGCGTTGAACAAGGGATGAACACTGAAGCTTTCTTT.